This TCR beta chain stems from a study of T cells in Graves' hyperthyroidism and ophthalmopathy. Study-level background: Peripheral blood was collected at initial diagnosis, before any treatment.

Comment on this clonotype: What it recognizes is unknown.

Trimming shortened V by 5 bases and J by 0 bases, and 11 bases separated the two germline ends. The CDR3 has 15 residues. The germline V gene encodes CDR1 LNHDA and CDR2 SQIVND (reference sequence). Amplified regions were TCR beta CDR3 sequences from RNA transcripts. HTBI primers drove first-round RT-PCR of the TCR CDR3. Each CDR3 protein is one row after TCRdb ran MiXCR on the multiplex PCR reads. In the table there are some 600,000 distinct CDR3 sequences, about 14% of which are singletons. Study-wide points: Separation of ophthalmopathy from stable hyperthyroidism was achieved by a 13 V-J model. The model's output predicted ophthalmopathy at a median of 6.5 months prior to onset.

The chain has TRBV19 and TRBJ2-1; D might be TRBD2 (5 bases). The origin of this receptor is a young woman with Graves' hyperthyroidism that later progressed to Graves' ophthalmopathy. The sequencing sample was made of blood. For the CDR3, the DNA is TGTGCCAGTAGTCAACTAGTCTTCTCCTACAATGAGCAGTTCTTC. It yields the protein CASSQLVFSYNEQFF.